Listed here are 3 T cell receptor beta chains from one sample, sequenced in a study of cytomegalovirus exposure and HLA in healthy donors. The PCR employed 60 Vbeta primers together with 13 Jbeta primers. Here immunoSEQ multiplex PCR was the method, and the copy in TCRdb shows in-frame clones only, minus some. The sample has roughly 120,000 clones, 65% to 80% seen once. The sequenced sample consisted of PBMCs. These receptor sequences come from a human donor in good health.

This chain links TRBV4-1 with TRBJ1-2; D might be TRBD1 (5 bases). V gave up 2 bases and J gave up 7 bases, with 11 bases separating them. Germline CDR1 reads MGHRA; CDR2 reads YSYEKL. This CDR3 is 13 amino acids long. CDR3 DNA sequence: TGCGCCAGCAGCCAACAGGGATCGGGTGGCTACACCTTC. Translation: CASSQQGSGGYTF.

The CDR3 reads CASSHAGAEGETQYF. CDR3 coding DNA: TGCGCCAGCAGCCACGCGGGAGCCGAAGGGGAGACCCAGTACTTC. The chain has TRBV4-1 and TRBJ2-5; TRBD2 matches at 7 bases. With V trimmed by 3 bases and J by 5 bases, 9 bases remained unmatched. Per the germline V gene, CDR1 is MGHRA and CDR2 is YSYEKL. This CDR3 spans 15 amino acids.

This clone has only a few counts. The CDR3 reads CASRLSGVRELFF. For the CDR3, the DNA is TGTGCCAGCAGGCTTAGCGGGGTCCGGGAGCTGTTTTTT. The chain uses TRBV28 and TRBJ2-2, with 8 bases identical to TRBD2. The CDR3 has 13 amino acids. CDR1 is MDHEN and CDR2 is SYDVKM in the germline V gene. Germline trimming cut 6 bases from V and 9 bases from J; bases unmatched to any gene: 6.